This TCR beta chain came from a study of Graves' ophthalmopathy and Graves' hyperthyroidism. This clonotype was found many times. Compared with germline, one end of the junction differs, possibly owing to a read error. The authors amplified TCR beta CDR3 regions, and they did so from RNA transcripts for repertoire sequencing. The workflow started with a first-round RT-PCR run with HTBI primers and then moved on to a second-round multiplex PCR. TCRdb recomputed calls from the multiplex PCR reads with MiXCR, one row per CDR3 protein. The sample contains a few hundred thousand distinct CDR3 sequences, approximately 15% of which appear only once. Per the germline V gene, CDR1 is DFQATT and CDR2 is SNEGSKA (reference sequence). This CDR3 comprises 13 residues.

The sequenced sample was peripheral blood. This receptor was obtained from a young woman with stable Graves' hyperthyroidism. This chain uses TRBV20-1 with TRBJ1-1; D unresolved. The CDR3 region is CSALGRVDTETFF. In DNA form, the CDR3 reads TGCAGTGCCCTAGGTCGGGTTGACACTGAAACTTTCTTT.